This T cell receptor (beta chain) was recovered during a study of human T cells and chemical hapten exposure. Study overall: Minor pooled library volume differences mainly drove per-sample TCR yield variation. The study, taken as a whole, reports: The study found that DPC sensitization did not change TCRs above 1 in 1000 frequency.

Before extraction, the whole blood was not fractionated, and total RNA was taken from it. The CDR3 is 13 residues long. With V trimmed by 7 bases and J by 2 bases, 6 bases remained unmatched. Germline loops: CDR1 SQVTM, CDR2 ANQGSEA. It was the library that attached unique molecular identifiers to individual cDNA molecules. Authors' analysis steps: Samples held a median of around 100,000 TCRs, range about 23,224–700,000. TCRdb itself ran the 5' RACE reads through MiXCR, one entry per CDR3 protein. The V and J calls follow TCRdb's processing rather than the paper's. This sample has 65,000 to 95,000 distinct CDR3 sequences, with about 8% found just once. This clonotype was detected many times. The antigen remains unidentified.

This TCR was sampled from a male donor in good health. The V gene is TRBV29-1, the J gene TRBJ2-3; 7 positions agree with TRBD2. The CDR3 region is CSAGLGVTDTQYF. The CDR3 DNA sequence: TGCAGCGCTGGACTAGGAGTCACAGATACGCAGTATTTT.